Given below is one T cell receptor (beta chain) in context. The antigen it recognizes is unknown. No quality values exist for individual bases; no much larger clone is one base distant. Per the germline V gene, SGHVS is the CDR1 and FQNEAQ is the CDR2. The cysteine opens and the phenylalanine closes a CDR3 of 13 amino acids. The sequence is cut down to CDR3 DNA, 39 bases in frame from base 1. V is shortened by 1 base, J by 4 bases, and the region joining them spans 6 bases. This sample is drawn from a study of T cells after yellow fever vaccination (dated 2019 in TCRdb). Context from the whole study: Libraries from fractions with low cell numbers were prepared with the SMART-Seq v4 Ultra Low Input RNA kit. Bulk TCR alpha and beta repertoires were sequenced longitudinally to track T-cell clones before and after primary and booster YFV17D yellow fever vaccination. Two healthy male donors, one aged 18 to 30 and one aged 30 to 39 years, were included in the cohort. Blood was collected at multiple timepoints before and after primary and secondary immunization, and bulk PBMC replicates and cell subsets were isolated.

Explained via the paper, the treatment or condition label denotes: live attenuated yellow fever vaccine strain. At every blood-draw timepoint, two biological replicates of bulk PBMCs were collected. A standard Ficoll-Paque protocol was used to isolate PBMCs from peripheral blood. RNA was extracted with TriZol from bulk PBMCs, CD4 and CD8 fractions, and dextramer-positive and dextramer-negative fractions. The paper's findings and limits, for the study overall: Compared with the primary T-cell response, the secondary T-cell response was faster but weaker, reaching its peak on day 5 rather than on day 15. Because abundant contaminating clonotypes from the bulk population could be contained in FACS-sorted repertoires, computational filtering was required. A small share of clonotypes occurred in both CD4 and CD8 compartments, likely arising from convergent recombination. The study included only a couple of donors, which limits how far the findings can be generalized. Most clones expanded after primary vaccination were re-detected after the booster (about 95% of CD4 and 88% of CD8), suggesting broad memory maintenance.

TCR cDNA was synthesized by 5'RACE template switching, which introduced a universal primer site and unique molecular identifiers. Priming for cDNA synthesis came from both the TCR alpha and TCR beta constant segments. Two PCR steps were used to amplify libraries, with sample barcodes and sequencing adapters being added in the second step. Libraries were sequenced on Illumina HiSeq 2500 (2x100 bp) or NovaSeq (2x150 bp). From the authors' description of their analysis: Reads were demultiplexed and collapsed into UMI consensus sequences with MIGEC, and V(D)J alignment was performed with MiXCR. Vaccine-responding clonotypes were defined with edgeR using replicate PBMC samples, requiring FDR below 0.01 and a log2 fold change above 5 up to day 15. Each bulk clonotype was labeled CD4 or CD8 based on which sequenced repertoire, CD4 or CD8, contained the clonotype at higher abundance. In-frame beta chains were kept once TCRdb had trimmed the public reads at Q25 with fastp and called clones with MiXCR. Every entry covers one CDR3 protein and lists the most common genes and DNA from its rows. The V and J calls and clone size come from TCRdb's table, not from the authors' own analysis. The sample has hundreds of thousands of distinct CDR3 sequences on record, less than 25% of them singletons. The ten top clones hold less than 20% of the sample.

The material sequenced was PBMCs, taken approximately 22 days after the first yellow fever vaccination. This receptor was taken from a man between 18 and 35 years old who received the YFV17D yellow fever vaccine. The chain is assembled from TRBV7-8 and TRBJ2-3; no D gene is confidently identified. The bases read TGTGCCAGCAGCTTAGATTCGTCAGATACGCAGTATTTT. Its protein product is CASSLDSSDTQYF.